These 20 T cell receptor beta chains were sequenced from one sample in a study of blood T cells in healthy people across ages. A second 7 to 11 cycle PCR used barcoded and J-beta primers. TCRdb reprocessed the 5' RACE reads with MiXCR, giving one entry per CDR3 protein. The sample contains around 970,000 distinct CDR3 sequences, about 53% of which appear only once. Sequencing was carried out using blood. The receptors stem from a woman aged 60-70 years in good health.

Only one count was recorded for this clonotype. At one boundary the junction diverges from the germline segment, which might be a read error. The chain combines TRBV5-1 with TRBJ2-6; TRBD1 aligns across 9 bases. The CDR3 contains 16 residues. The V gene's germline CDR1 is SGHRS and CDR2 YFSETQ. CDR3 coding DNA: TGCGCCAGCAGCTTGAAACAGGGGGCTGGGGCCAATGTCCTGACTTTC. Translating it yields CASSLKQGAGANVLTF.

This CDR3 is CASMGAGYTF. The CDR3 nucleotides read TGTGCCAGCATGGGGGCGGGCTACACCTTC. V gene TRBV28 combines with J gene TRBJ1-2, with D possibly matching TRBD1 (6 bases). Trimming removed 7 bases at V and 8 bases at J, with 8 bases between. Germline CDR1 MDHEN, CDR2 SYDVKM. This CDR3 is built from 10 residues.

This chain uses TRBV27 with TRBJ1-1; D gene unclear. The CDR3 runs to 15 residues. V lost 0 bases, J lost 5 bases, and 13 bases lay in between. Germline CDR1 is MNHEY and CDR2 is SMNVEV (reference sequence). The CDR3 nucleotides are TGTGCCAGCAGTTTATCCCCCCCCGGATCAACTGAAGCTTTCTTT. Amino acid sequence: CASSLSPPGSTEAFF.

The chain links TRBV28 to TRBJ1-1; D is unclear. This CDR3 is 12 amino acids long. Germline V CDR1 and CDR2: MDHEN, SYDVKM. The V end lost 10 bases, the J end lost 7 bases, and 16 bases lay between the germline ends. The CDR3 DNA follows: TGTGCCACCCGAGAGGGCTCGAGTGAAGCTTTCTTT. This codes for CATREGSSEAFF. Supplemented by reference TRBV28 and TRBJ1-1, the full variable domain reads DVKVTQSSRYLVKRTGEKVFLECVQDMDHENMFWYRQDPGLGLRLIYFSYDVKMKEKGDIPEGYSVSREKKERFSLILESASTNQTSMYLCATREGSSEAFFGQGTRLTVV.

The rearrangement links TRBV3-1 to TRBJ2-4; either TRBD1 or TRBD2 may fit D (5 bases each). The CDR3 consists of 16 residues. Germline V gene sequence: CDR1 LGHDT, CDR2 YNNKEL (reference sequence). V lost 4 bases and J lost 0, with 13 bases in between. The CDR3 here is CASSLNGALAKNIQYF. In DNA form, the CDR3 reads TGTGCCAGCAGCCTCAACGGGGCCTTAGCCAAAAACATTCAGTACTTC.

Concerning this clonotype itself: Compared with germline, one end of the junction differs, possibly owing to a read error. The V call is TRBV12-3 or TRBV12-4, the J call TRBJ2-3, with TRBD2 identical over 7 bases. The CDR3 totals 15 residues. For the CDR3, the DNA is TGTGTCAGCAGTTTAGGGAGGGTGAACACAGATACGCAGTATTTT. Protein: CVSSLGRVNTDTQYF.

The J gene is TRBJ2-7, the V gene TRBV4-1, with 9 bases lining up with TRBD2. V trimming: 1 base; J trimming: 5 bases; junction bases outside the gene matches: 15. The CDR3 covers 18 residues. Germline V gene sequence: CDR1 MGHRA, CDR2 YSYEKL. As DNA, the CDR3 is TGCGCCAGCAGCCAAGTTCATCCACTTGCGGGAGGGCCCGACGAGCAGTACTTC. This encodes CASSQVHPLAGGPDEQYF.

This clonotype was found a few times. The CDR3 DNA reads TGTGCCACTGCCCCGGGACTAGCGGCCCAAGAGACCCAGTACTTC. Its translation is CATAPGLAAQETQYF. This chain links TRBV10-3 with TRBJ2-5; 11 bases agree with TRBD2. Germline V gene lookup returns CDR1 ENHRY and CDR2 SYGVKD. The CDR3 is 15 amino acids. V trimming: 10 bases; J trimming: 1 base; junction bases outside the gene matches: 8.

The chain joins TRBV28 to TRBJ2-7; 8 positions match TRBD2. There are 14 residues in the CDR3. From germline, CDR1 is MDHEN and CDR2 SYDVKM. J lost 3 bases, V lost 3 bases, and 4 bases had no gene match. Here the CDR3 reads CASSFSLAGYEQYF. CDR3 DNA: TGTGCCAGCAGTTTCAGCCTAGCGGGCTACGAGCAGTACTTC.

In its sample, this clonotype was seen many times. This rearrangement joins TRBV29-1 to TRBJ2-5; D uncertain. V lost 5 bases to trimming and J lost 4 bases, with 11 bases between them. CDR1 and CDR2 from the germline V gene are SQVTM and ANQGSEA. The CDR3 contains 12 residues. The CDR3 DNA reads TGCAGCGTTTGGTTTCAGTCAGAGACCCAGTACTTC. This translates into CSVWFQSETQYF.

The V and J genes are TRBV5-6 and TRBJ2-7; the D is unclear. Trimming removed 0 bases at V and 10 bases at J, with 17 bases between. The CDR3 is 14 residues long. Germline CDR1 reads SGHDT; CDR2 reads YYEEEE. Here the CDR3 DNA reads TGTGCCAGCAGCTTGGGGGGTAAGATTCCCCTCCAGTACTTC. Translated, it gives CASSLGGKIPLQYF.

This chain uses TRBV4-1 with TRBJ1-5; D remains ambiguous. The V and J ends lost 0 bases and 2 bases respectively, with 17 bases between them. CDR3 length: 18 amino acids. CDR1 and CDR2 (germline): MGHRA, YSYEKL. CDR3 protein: CASSQDHGRARGNQPQHF. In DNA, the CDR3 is TGCGCCAGCAGCCAAGATCACGGTAGGGCTAGGGGCAATCAGCCCCAGCATTTT.

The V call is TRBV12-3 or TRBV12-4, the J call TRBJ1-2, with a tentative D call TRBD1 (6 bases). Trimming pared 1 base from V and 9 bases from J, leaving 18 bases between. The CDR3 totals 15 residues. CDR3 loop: CASSLDGQGIDSYTF. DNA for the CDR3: TGTGCCAGCAGTTTAGACGGGCAGGGGATTGACAGCTACACCTTC.

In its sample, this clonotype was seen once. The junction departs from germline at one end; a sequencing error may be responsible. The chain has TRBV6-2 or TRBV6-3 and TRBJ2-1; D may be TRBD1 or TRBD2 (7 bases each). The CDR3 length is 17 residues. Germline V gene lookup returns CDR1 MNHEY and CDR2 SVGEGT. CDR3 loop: CTSGKTGMTSRGNWLFF. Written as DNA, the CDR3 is TGTACCAGCGGCAAAACGGGGATGACTAGCAGGGGGAATTGGCTGTTCTTC.

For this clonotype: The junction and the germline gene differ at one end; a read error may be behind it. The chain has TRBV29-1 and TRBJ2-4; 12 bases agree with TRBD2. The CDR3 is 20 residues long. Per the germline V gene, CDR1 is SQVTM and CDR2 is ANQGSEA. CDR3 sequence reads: CSVEDSGGGLAGLAKNIRYF. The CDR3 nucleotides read TGCAGCGTTGAAGACTCAGGGGGCGGACTAGCGGGACTAGCCAAAAACATTCGGTACTTC.

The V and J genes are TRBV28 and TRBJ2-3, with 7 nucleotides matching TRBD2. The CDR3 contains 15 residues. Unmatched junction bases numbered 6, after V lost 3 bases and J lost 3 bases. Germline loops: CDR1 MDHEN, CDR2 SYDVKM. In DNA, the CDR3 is TGTGCCAGCAGTTTGTGGGGGGGAGAAACAGATACGCAGTATTTT. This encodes CASSLWGGETDTQYF.

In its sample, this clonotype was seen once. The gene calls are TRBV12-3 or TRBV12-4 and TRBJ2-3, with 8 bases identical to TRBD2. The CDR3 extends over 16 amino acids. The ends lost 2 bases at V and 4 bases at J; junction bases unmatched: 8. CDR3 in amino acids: CASSLIAGGRADTQYF. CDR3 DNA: TGTGCCAGCAGTTTAATTGCGGGAGGTCGCGCAGATACGCAGTATTTT.

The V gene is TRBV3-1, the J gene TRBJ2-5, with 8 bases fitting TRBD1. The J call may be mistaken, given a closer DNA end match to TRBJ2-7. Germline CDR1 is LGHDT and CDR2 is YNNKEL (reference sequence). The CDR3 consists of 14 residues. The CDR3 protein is CASSAGQGHDEQYF. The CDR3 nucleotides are TGTGCCAGCAGCGCCGGACAGGGTCATGACGAGCAGTACTTC.

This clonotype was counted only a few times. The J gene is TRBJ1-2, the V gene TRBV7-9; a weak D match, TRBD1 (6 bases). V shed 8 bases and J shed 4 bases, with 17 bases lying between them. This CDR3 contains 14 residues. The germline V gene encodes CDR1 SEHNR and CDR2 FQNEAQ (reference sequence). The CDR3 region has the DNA TGTGCCAGCGCGGGGGGCACTCCACCCTATGGCTACACCTTC. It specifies CASAGGTPPYGYTF.

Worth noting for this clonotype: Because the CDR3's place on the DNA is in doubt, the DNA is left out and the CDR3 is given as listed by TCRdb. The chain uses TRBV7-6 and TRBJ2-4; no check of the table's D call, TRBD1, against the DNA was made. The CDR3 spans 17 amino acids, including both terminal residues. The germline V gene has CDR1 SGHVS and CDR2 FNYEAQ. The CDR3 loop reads CASSLEVGQGAKNIRYF.